A selection of T cell receptor beta chains follows, all from one sample in a study of T cell responses to AZD1222 COVID-19 vaccine. Generated by immunoSEQ multiplex PCR, the TCRdb table keeps only in-frame clones and is missing some. The sample has 75,000 to 100,000 clones, roughly nine tenths seen once. The material sequenced was peripheral blood, taken on day 0 of AZD1222 vaccination. Source of these receptors: an adult in good health. CDR3s include the opening cysteine and the closing phenylalanine or tryptophan. A D gene is named only where the DNA matches it firmly. Rows may omit the clone size; those that give it use once, few, many or a size class.

j_gene	d_gene	abundance	v_gene	CDR3aa	CDR3nt
TRBJ2-1	TRBD2	NA	TRBV5-1	CASSFAGGQGNEQFF	TGCGCCAGCAGCTTTGCGGGAGGCCAGGGGAATGAGCAGTTCTTC
TRBJ2-2	NA	NA	TRBV6-2/TRBV6-3	CASSFSPTGELFF	TGTGCCAGCAGTTTTTCCCCTACCGGGGAGCTGTTTTTT
TRBJ2-5	TRBD2	NA	TRBV5-1	CASSFGTSGQETQYF	TGCGCCAGCAGCTTTGGGACTAGCGGCCAAGAGACCCAGTACTTC
TRBJ2-7	TRBD2	NA	TRBV28	CASRGGGTSYEQYF	TGTGCCAGCAGGGGCGGGGGGACCTCCTACGAGCAGTACTTC
TRBJ2-7	NA	NA	TRBV11-3	CASSLSDGYEQYF	TGTGCCAGCAGCTTAAGTGACGGCTACGAGCAGTACTTC
TRBJ2-6	NA	NA	TRBV7-3	CASSYQDGVLTF	TGTGCCAGCAGCTACCAGGACGGCGTCCTGACTTTC
TRBJ2-6	TRBD2	NA	TRBV9	CASSVAGSGSSGANVLTF	TGTGCCAGCAGCGTAGCGGGTAGCGGGAGCTCTGGGGCCAACGTCCTGACTTTC
TRBJ2-4	TRBD2	once	TRBV18	CASSRLAGGLDDKNIQYF	TGTGCCAGCTCACGACTAGCGGGAGGACTAGATGACAAAAACATTCAGTACTTC
TRBJ2-7	NA	NA	TRBV19	CASPSDSYEQYF	TGTGCCAGCCCCTCGGACAGCTACGAGCAGTACTTC
TRBJ2-3	NA	NA	TRBV6-2/TRBV6-3	CASSGPHDTQYF	TGTGCCAGCAGTGGTCCGCATGATACGCAGTATTTT
TRBJ2-3	TRBD2	NA	TRBV7-2	CASSPGAGGPNTQYF	TGTGCCAGCAGCCCTGGGGCGGGAGGGCCTAATACGCAGTATTTT
TRBJ2-7	NA	NA	TRBV15	CATSVDRLSEQYF	TGTGCCACCAGCGTCGACAGACTGTCCGAGCAGTACTTC
TRBJ2-5	NA	NA	TRBV5-4	CASSLAGAQETQYF	TGTGCCAGCAGCTTGGCCGGGGCCCAAGAGACCCAGTACTTC
TRBJ1-1	TRBD1	NA	TRBV2	CASSAGSGGTEAFF	TGTGCCAGCAGTGCTGGGTCAGGGGGAACTGAAGCTTTCTTT
TRBJ1-6	NA	NA	TRBV5-8	CASSSGQSSYNSPLHF	TGTGCCAGCAGCTCGGGCCAGAGCTCCTATAATTCACCCCTCCACTTT
TRBJ2-7	TRBD1	NA	TRBV12-3/TRBV12-4	CASSLQGVYEQYF	TGTGCCAGCAGCCTACAGGGGGTGTACGAGCAGTACTTC
TRBJ2-2	NA	NA	TRBV6-4	CASTSWTVDTGELFF	TGTGCCAGCACCTCATGGACAGTCGACACCGGGGAGCTGTTTTTT
TRBJ2-4	TRBD1	NA	TRBV6-5	CASSYSTGGYIQYF	TGTGCCAGCAGTTACTCGACAGGGGGGTACATTCAGTACTTC
TRBJ1-4	TRBD1	NA	TRBV4-3	CASSQATGEEKLFF	TGCGCCAGCAGCCAAGCGACAGGGGAGGAAAAACTGTTTTTT
TRBJ1-5	NA	NA	TRBV14	CASSLGGSNQPQHF	TGTGCCAGCAGCCTAGGGGGTAGCAATCAGCCCCAGCATTTT
TRBJ2-3	NA	NA	TRBV10-3	CAISEQLPTDTQYF	TGTGCCATCAGTGAGCAACTCCCTACAGATACGCAGTATTTT